The clone carrying this T cell receptor beta chain was counted at least ten times. Its antigen remains unidentified. The CDR3 totals 15 residues. Between the trimmed V and J ends, which lost 5 bases and 6 bases, there was a span of 20 bases. Germline V gene sequence: CDR1 SGHTA, CDR2 FQGNSA. The source of the sample is a study of T cell repertoires in cytomegalovirus infection. As for the study in general: The study used recently identified HLA-C-restricted and well-studied HLA-B-restricted CMV epitopes. A matching HLA type, together with CMV infection, was signaled by public TCR beta signatures.

Whole-study findings and limits: There were HLA-C-restricted CMV-specific TCR beta clonotypes dominating the ex vivo response.

TCRdb called the reads again in MiXCR, with one record for every CDR3 protein. The repertoire holds over 45,000 distinct CDR3 sequences, with roughly a fifth as singletons. The sequencing here drew on CD8+ T cells from cultured PBMCs, taken from culture after CMV antigen stimulation. The sequence came from a human donor in good health (CMV status not recorded). Some clones in this sample may be carry-over from other donors' samples. The chain joins TRBV7-2 to TRBJ2-7; TRBD1 or TRBD2 may be the D gene (5 bases each). CDR3 sequence reads: CASSPFVGRAPEQYF. The DNA for the CDR3 is TGTGCCAGCAGCCCATTTGTGGGGCGGGCCCCCGAGCAGTACTTC. The whole variable domain, filled in from reference TRBV7-2 and TRBJ2-7, reads GAGVSQSPSNKVTEKGKDVELRCDPISGHTALYWYRQSLGQGLEFLIYFQGNSAPDKSGLPSDRFSAERTGGSVSTLTIQRTQQEDSAVYLCASSPFVGRAPEQYFGPGTRLTVT.